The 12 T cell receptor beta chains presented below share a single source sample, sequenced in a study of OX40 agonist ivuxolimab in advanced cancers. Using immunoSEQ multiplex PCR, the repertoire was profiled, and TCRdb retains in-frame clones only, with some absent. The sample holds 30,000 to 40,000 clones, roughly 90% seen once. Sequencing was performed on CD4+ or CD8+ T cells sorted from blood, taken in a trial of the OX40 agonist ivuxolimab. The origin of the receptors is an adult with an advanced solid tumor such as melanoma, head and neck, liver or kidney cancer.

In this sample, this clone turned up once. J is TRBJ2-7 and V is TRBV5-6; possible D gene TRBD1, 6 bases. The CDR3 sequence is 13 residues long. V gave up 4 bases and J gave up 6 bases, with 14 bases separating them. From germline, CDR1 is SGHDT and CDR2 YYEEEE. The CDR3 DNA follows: TGTGCCAGCAGCCCAGGTTCAGGGGCCGAGCAGTACTTC. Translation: CASSPGSGAEQYF.

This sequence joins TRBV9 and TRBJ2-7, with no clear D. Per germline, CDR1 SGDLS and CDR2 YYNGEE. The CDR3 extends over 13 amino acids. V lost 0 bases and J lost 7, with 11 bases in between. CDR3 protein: CASSVGQLGEQYF. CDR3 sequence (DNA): TGTGCCAGCAGCGTAGGGCAGCTGGGGGAGCAGTACTTC.

CDR3 coding DNA: TGTGCCAGCAGCTTGGGGGTAGATGCCCGGGGCTTTGGGGAGCAGTACTTC. This codes for CASSLGVDARGFGEQYF. The chain links TRBV5-4 to TRBJ2-7; D may correspond to TRBD1 or TRBD2 (5 bases each). Trimming stripped 0 bases from V and 7 bases from J, with 23 bases between. CDR3 size: 17 residues. Germline CDR1 is SGHNT and CDR2 is YYREEE (reference sequence). Full variable domain (rest looked up from reference TRBV5-4 and TRBJ2-7): ETGVTQSPTHLIKTRGQQVTLRCSSQSGHNTVSWYQQALGQGPQFIFQYYREEENGRGNFPPRFSGLQFPNYSSELNVNALELDDSALYLCASSLGVDARGFGEQYFGPGTRLTVT.

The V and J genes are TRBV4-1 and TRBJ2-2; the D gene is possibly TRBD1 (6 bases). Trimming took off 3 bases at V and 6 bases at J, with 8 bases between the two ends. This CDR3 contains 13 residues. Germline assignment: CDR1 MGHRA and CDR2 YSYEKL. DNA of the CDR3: TGCGCCAGCAGCCAGAACAGGGCCGGGGAGCTGTTTTTT. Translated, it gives CASSQNRAGELFF.

CDR3 DNA sequence: TGTGCCAGCGCGGGGGACACCGGGGAGCTGTTTTTT. It specifies CASAGDTGELFF. This chain joins TRBV6-1 and TRBJ2-2, with 7 bases identical to TRBD2. This CDR3 comprises 12 residues. CDR1 MNHNS and CDR2 SASEGT come from the germline V gene. Trimming cost V 8 bases and J 3 bases; bases outside gene matches: 0.

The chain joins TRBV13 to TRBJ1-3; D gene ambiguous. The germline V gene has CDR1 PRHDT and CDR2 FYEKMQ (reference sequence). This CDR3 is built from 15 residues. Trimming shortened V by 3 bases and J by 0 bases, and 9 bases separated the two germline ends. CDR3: CASSLGLGSGNTIYF. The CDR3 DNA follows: TGTGCCAGCAGCTTGGGGTTGGGCTCTGGAAACACCATATATTTT.

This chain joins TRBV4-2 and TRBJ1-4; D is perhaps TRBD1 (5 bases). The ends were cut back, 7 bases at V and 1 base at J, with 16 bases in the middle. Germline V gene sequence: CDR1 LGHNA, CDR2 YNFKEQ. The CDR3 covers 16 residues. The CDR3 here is CASNTLSGGTNEKLFF. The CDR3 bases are TGTGCCAGCAACACTCTATCCGGGGGAACTAATGAAAAACTGTTTTTT.

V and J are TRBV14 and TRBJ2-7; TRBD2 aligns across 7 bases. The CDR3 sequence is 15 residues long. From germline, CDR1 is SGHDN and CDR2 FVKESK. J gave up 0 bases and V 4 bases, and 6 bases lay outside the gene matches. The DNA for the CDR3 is TGTGCCAGCAGCCTATTGGGAGGGAACTCCTACGAGCAGTACTTC. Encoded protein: CASSLLGGNSYEQYF.

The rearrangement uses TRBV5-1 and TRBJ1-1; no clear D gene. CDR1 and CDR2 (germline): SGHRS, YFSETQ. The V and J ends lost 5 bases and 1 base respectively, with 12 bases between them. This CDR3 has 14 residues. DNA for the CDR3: TGCGCCAGCAGACCACTAGAGGGGAACACTGAAGCTTTCTTT. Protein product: CASRPLEGNTEAFF.

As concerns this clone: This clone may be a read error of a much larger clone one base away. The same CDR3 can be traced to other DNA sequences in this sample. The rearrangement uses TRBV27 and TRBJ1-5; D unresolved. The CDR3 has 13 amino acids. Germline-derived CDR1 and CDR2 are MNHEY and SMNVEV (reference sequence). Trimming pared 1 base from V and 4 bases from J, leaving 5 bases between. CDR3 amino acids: CASSLWGNQPQHF. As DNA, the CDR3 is TGTGCCAGCAGTTTATGGGGAAATCAGCCCCAGCATTTT.

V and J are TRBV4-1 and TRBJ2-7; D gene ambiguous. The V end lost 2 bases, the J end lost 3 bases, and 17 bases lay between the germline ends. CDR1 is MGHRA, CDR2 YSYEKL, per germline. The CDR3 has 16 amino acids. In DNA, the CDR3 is TGCGCCAGCAGCCAACAAGGGCCCAGTTTAGGCTACGAGCAGTACTTC. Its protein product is CASSQQGPSLGYEQYF.

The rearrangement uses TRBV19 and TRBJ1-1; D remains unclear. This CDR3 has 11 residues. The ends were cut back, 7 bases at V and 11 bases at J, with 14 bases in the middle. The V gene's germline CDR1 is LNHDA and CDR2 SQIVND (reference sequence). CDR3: CASTSGIRAFF. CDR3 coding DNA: TGTGCCAGTACATCGGGAATAAGGGCTTTCTTT.